This T cell receptor beta chain was found in a study of CD8 T cells in Susac syndrome. Findings and caveats of the study: The total CD8+ repertoires yielded 15 to 20 Susac-specific public clones and the CD8+ TEMRA repertoires yielded five.

Random hexamers were used to reverse transcribe roughly 0.45 to 1 ug of RNA. A single record per CDR3 protein comes from TCRdb applying MiXCR to the immunoSEQ multiplex PCR reads. The top ten hold 0.15% to 0.2% of the sample, which has around 170,000 distinct CDR3 sequences, over 90% seen once. Between the trimmed V and J ends, which lost 1 base and 7 bases, there was a span of 10 bases. The CDR3 runs 14 residues. The germline V gene encodes CDR1 SGHAT and CDR2 FQNNGV. In regard to this clonotype: Its antigen remains unknown.

This sequence was found in a human donor with Susac syndrome. The chain carries TRBV11-2 and TRBJ2-2; D not certain. Sequenced input: CD8+ T cells from PBMCs. CDR3 coding DNA: TGTGCCAGCAGCTTAGCTTCAGGTGGCGGGGAGCTGTTTTTT. Protein product: CASSLASGGGELFF. Full variable domain (rest looked up from reference TRBV11-2 and TRBJ2-2): EAGVAQSPRYKIIEKRQSVAFWCNPISGHATLYWYQQILGQGPKLLIQFQNNGVVDDSQLPKDRFSAERLKGVDSTLKIQPAKLEDSAVYLCASSLASGGGELFFGEGSRLTVL.